These 22 T cell receptor beta chains originate from one sample sequenced in a study of blood T cell repertoires in COVID-19. The table came from immunoSEQ multiplex PCR; TCRdb's copy has only in-frame clones and leaves some out. The repertoire holds approximately 230,000 clones, with approximately 82% as singletons. The sample taken for sequencing was PBMCs or T cells enriched from blood (not recorded which). These receptor sequences come from a man in his forties or fifties who had recovered from COVID-19.

In its sample, this clone was seen a few times. The CDR3 nucleotides read TGTGCCAGCAGCGTAGGGGCAGGGATTGAAAAACTGTTTTTT. Protein sequence: CASSVGAGIEKLFF. The gene calls are TRBV9 and TRBJ1-4; D may be TRBD1 (5 bases). The germline gives CDR1 SGDLS, CDR2 YYNGEE. The CDR3 consists of 14 residues. Trimming took off 0 bases at V and 7 bases at J, with 10 bases between the two ends.

The chain joins TRBV20-1 to TRBJ1-2, with TRBD1 identical over 8 bases. There are 12 residues in the CDR3. With V trimmed by 3 bases and J by 7 bases, 4 bases remained unmatched. Germline V gene data show CDR1 as DFQATT and CDR2 as SNEGSKA (reference sequence). In DNA, the CDR3 is TGCAGTGCTAGTTACAGGGGGGTTGGCTACACCTTC. Its protein is CSASYRGVGYTF.

The chain joins TRBV7-2 to TRBJ2-3; possibly TRBD1 for D (6 bases). Germline values: CDR1 SGHTA, CDR2 FQGNSA. V was shortened by 5 bases and J by 4 bases, with 7 bases between the two germline ends. CDR3 length equals 12 residues. The CDR3 loop reads CASSPGADTQYF. The CDR3 DNA follows: TGTGCCAGCAGCCCAGGGGCAGATACGCAGTATTTT.

This sequence joins TRBV4-2 and TRBJ1-2, with 7 bases aligning to TRBD1. The CDR3 sequence is 15 residues long. CDR1 is LGHNA, CDR2 YNFKEQ, per germline. The junction had 10 bases not matched to a gene; V was cut back by 1 base and J by 8 bases. The CDR3 region is CASSQGGGGEGGYTF. The CDR3, as DNA: TGTGCCAGCAGCCAAGGAGGAGGGGGCGAGGGGGGCTACACCTTC.

CDR3 residues: CASSTRTARGTDTQYF. DNA for the CDR3: TGTGCCAGCAGCACTAGGACGGCGAGAGGCACAGATACGCAGTATTTT. V gene TRBV7-2 combines with J gene TRBJ2-3, with a tentative D call TRBD2 (5 bases). The CDR3 contains 16 residues. Germline V gene sequence: CDR1 SGHTA, CDR2 FQGNSA. V lost 5 bases to trimming and J lost 1 base, with 16 bases between them.

This chain uses TRBV24-1 with TRBJ2-7; 7 nucleotides match TRBD2. The CDR3 sequence is 14 residues long. V lost 4 bases to trimming and J lost 3 bases; unmatched junction nucleotides: 5. Germline CDR1 is KGHDR and CDR2 is SFDVKD. The CDR3 DNA reads TGTGCCACCAGTGAAGAAGCGGGAAACTACGAGCAGTACTTC. It encodes CATSEEAGNYEQYF.

The sample holds a few counts of this clone. The rearrangement joins TRBV28 to TRBJ1-2; D might be TRBD1 (6 bases). Germline assignment: CDR1 MDHEN and CDR2 SYDVKM. V was pared by 2 bases and J by 3 bases, with 10 bases between. This CDR3 region has 14 residues. The CDR3 spells CASSLEQGHYGYTF. CDR3 bases: TGTGCCAGCAGTTTAGAGCAGGGGCACTATGGCTACACCTTC.

This chain joins TRBV10-3 and TRBJ1-1, with D possibly matching TRBD1 (5 bases). The CDR3 covers 16 residues. Germline assignment: CDR1 ENHRY and CDR2 SYGVKD. V was trimmed by 8 bases and J by 1 base, leaving 20 bases between them. The CDR3 protein is CAIGGAGTFGNTEAFF. The CDR3 DNA is TGTGCCATCGGCGGGGCAGGGACTTTCGGGAACACTGAAGCTTTCTTT.

The chain combines TRBV4-2 with TRBJ2-7; 9 bases are shared with TRBD1. The J segment lost 7 bases and the V segment lost 6 bases, leaving 10 bases of the junction unmatched. The CDR3 consists of 14 residues. Germline V lookup: CDR1 LGHNA, CDR2 YNFKEQ. CDR3 loop: CASSLRQGVEEQYF. The CDR3 region has the DNA TGTGCCAGCAGTCTAAGACAGGGGGTGGAGGAGCAGTACTTC.

The CDR3 protein is CASSHQPGQGASNEQFF. CDR3 DNA sequence: TGCGCCAGCAGCCACCAACCGGGACAGGGGGCATCCAATGAGCAGTTCTTC. The V and J genes are TRBV4-3 and TRBJ2-1, with TRBD1 identical over 12 bases. Germline V lookup: CDR1 LGHNA, CDR2 YSLEER. This CDR3 comprises 17 residues. J lost 6 bases, V lost 3 bases, and 9 bases had no gene match.

This chain joins TRBV5-4 and TRBJ2-1; 7 nucleotides line up with TRBD1. The CDR3 runs 13 residues. The germline gives CDR1 SGHNT, CDR2 YYREEE (reference sequence). Trimming removed 0 bases from V and 6 bases from J; junction bases left unmatched: 0. The DNA for the CDR3 is TGTGCCAGCAGCTTGGGACAGGGCAATGAGCAGTTCTTC. It codes for CASSLGQGNEQFF.

The chain carries TRBV29-1 and TRBJ2-7; 7 bases fit TRBD1. Trimming took 2 bases from V and 5 from J; bases not matched to a gene: 6. Germline assignment: CDR1 SQVTM and CDR2 ANQGSEA. The length of the CDR3 is 13 residues. CDR3 in DNA: TGCAGCGTTGAACGACAGGGACACCACGAGCAGTACTTC. Its translation is CSVERQGHHEQYF.

The V and J genes are TRBV27 and TRBJ1-1; TRBD1 is a possible D gene (6 bases). CDR3 length: 13 amino acids. In germline, CDR1 is MNHEY, CDR2 SMNVEV (reference sequence). With 1 base removed from V and 6 bases from J, the gap between germline ends came to 9 bases. This CDR3 is CASSLFRGAEAFF. The CDR3 region has the DNA TGTGCCAGCAGTTTATTCAGGGGCGCTGAAGCTTTCTTT.

The sample holds a few counts of this clone. The genes are TRBV5-1 and TRBJ2-7, with TRBD2 identical over 7 bases. Per the germline V gene, CDR1 is SGHRS and CDR2 is YFSETQ. The CDR3 runs 14 residues. Trimming took 3 bases from V and 0 from J; bases not matched to a gene: 3. This CDR3 reads CASSSLADSYEQYF. Written as DNA, the CDR3 is TGCGCCAGCAGCTCGCTAGCGGACTCCTACGAGCAGTACTTC.

The CDR3 sequence: CASTSRTQGASEAFF. The CDR3 nucleotides are TGTGCCAGCACCAGCAGGACTCAGGGGGCCTCTGAAGCTTTCTTT. This chain connects TRBV6-6 to TRBJ1-1, with 8 bases aligning to TRBD1. This CDR3 has 15 amino acids. J lost 6 bases, V lost 7 bases, and 13 bases had no gene match. Germline loops: CDR1 MNHNY, CDR2 SVGAGI (reference sequence).

This clone has more than one count but fewer than ten. The chain uses TRBV3-1 (or the pseudogene TRBV3-2) and TRBJ1-2; D may be TRBD1 (6 bases). Per the germline V gene, CDR1 is LGHDT and CDR2 is YNNKEL (reference sequence). The CDR3 is 15 amino acids. The ends were cut back, 0 bases at V and 7 bases at J, with 15 bases in the middle. The CDR3 DNA reads as TGTGCCAGCAGCCAAGACTTTTACGGGGGGCTTGGCTACACCTTC. It translates to CASSQDFYGGLGYTF.

This rearrangement joins TRBV12-3 or TRBV12-4 to TRBJ1-1; tentative D call: TRBD1 (5 bases). The CDR3 sequence is 13 residues long. Between the trimmed V and J ends, which lost 5 bases and 5 bases, there was a span of 12 bases. CDR3 nucleotides: TGTGCCAGCAGTGTGACAGCGGGGACTGAAGCTTTCTTT. Translating gives CASSVTAGTEAFF.

The chain carries TRBV7-2 and TRBJ1-5; D uncertain. From germline, CDR1 is SGHTA and CDR2 FQGNSA. V was shortened by 5 bases and J by 1 base, with 15 bases between the two germline ends. This CDR3 comprises 16 residues. Here the CDR3 DNA reads TGTGCCAGCAGCCCCCGCTTGGGCCTCAGCAATCAGCCCCAGCATTTT. This gives the protein CASSPRLGLSNQPQHF.

The V and J genes are TRBV7-9 and TRBJ1-4; tentatively, D is TRBD1 (6 bases). In germline, CDR1 is SEHNR, CDR2 FQNEAQ (reference sequence). The CDR3 contains 12 residues. V was trimmed by 3 bases and J by 8 bases, leaving 7 bases between them. The CDR3 loop is CASSFGQEKLFF. As DNA, the CDR3 is TGTGCCAGCAGCTTCGGACAGGAAAAACTGTTTTTT.

The chain joins TRBV4-2 to TRBJ2-2, with 11 nucleotides matching TRBD2. This CDR3 is 18 amino acids long. Germline assignment: CDR1 LGHNA and CDR2 YNFKEQ. The trim removed 1 base at V and 0 bases at J, leaving 4 bases unmatched. DNA for the CDR3: TGTGCCAGCAGCCAAGGACTAGCGGGACGGGCGAACACCGGGGAGCTGTTTTTT. Protein sequence: CASSQGLAGRANTGELFF.

The chain is built from TRBV7-3 and TRBJ1-1; D remains ambiguous. The CDR3 spans 14 residues. V shed 2 bases and J shed 1 base, with 8 bases lying between them. CDR1 SGHTA and CDR2 FQGTGA come from the germline V gene. CDR3 nucleotide sequence: TGTGCCAGCAGCTTATTACCGAGGAACACTGAAGCTTTCTTT. This translates into CASSLLPRNTEAFF.

This chain links TRBV27 with TRBJ1-2; D is uncertain. Trimming shortened V by 0 bases and J by 3 bases, and 23 bases separated the two germline ends. Per the germline V gene, CDR1 is MNHEY and CDR2 is SMNVEV (reference sequence). CDR3 size: 19 residues. CDR3 nucleotide sequence: TGTGCCAGCAGTTTATCGAGGCGGGCAGGTGGTCGGCGAGACTATGGCTACACCTTC. It specifies CASSLSRRAGGRRDYGYTF.